Below are 23 T cell receptor beta chains sequenced from a single sample in a study of T cells in Graves' hyperthyroidism and ophthalmopathy. Regions amplified from RNA transcripts were the TCR beta CDR3 regions. HTBI primers were the set used in a first-round RT-PCR of the TCR CDR3. TCRdb re-called the multiplex PCR reads through MiXCR, storing one row per CDR3 protein. Among more than 300,000 distinct CDR3 sequences listed, approximately 18% were seen once. Source material: blood. The receptors here all came from a man aged 18 to 29 with Graves' ophthalmopathy.

In its sample, this clonotype was seen many times. The chain carries TRBV12-3 or TRBV12-4 and TRBJ1-1; no clear D. The ends were cut back, 3 bases at V and 7 bases at J, with 6 bases in the middle. This CDR3 region has 11 residues. CDR3 DNA sequence: TGTGCCAGCAGTTTTGGTGGTGAAGCTTTCTTT. Protein sequence: CASSFGGEAFF.

This clonotype was found many times. The chain has TRBV12-3 or TRBV12-4 and TRBJ1-2; 7 bases match TRBD1. The V gene end was trimmed by 7 bases and the J gene end by 5 bases; junction bases not matched to a gene: 7. The CDR3 contains 13 residues. The chain's CDR3 is CASTKQGRYGYTF. CDR3 coding DNA: TGTGCCAGCACCAAACAGGGGAGGTATGGCTACACCTTC.

The sample holds many counts of this clonotype. This rearrangement joins TRBV2 to TRBJ1-4; D uncertain. V was shortened by 2 bases and J by 5 bases, with 12 bases between the two germline ends. Germline lookup yields CDR1 SNHLY and CDR2 FYNNEI. CDR3 length: 15 amino acids. The CDR3 spells CASSERRTQNEKLFF. DNA of the CDR3: TGTGCCAGCAGTGAAAGGAGAACTCAAAATGAAAAACTGTTTTTT.

The chain is built from TRBV19 and TRBJ1-5; D is perhaps TRBD1 (5 bases). V dropped 3 bases and J dropped 1 base, with 7 bases sitting between them. In germline, CDR1 is LNHDA, CDR2 SQIVND (reference sequence). The CDR3 runs to 14 residues. The CDR3 coding sequence is TGTGCCAGTAGTATGGGGGGGAGCAATCAGCCCCAGCATTTT. It is translated as CASSMGGSNQPQHF.

The sample holds many counts of this clonotype. The V and J genes are TRBV5-1 and TRBJ2-1, with no clear D. Germline CDR1 and CDR2: SGHRS and YFSETQ. V dropped 0 bases and J dropped 5 bases, with 9 bases sitting between them. The CDR3 consists of 14 residues. CDR3 in amino acids: CASSLGETNNEQFF. The CDR3 region has the DNA TGCGCCAGCAGCTTGGGTGAAACCAACAATGAGCAGTTCTTC.

The chain combines TRBV7-7 with TRBJ2-1; TRBD1 matches at 9 bases. Germline V gene data show CDR1 as SSHAT and CDR2 as FNYEAQ (reference sequence). The ends lost 3 bases at V and 7 bases at J; junction bases unmatched: 7. This CDR3 comprises 15 residues. The CDR3 protein is CASSLSGQGKNEQFF. DNA of the CDR3: TGTGCCAGCAGCTTGTCTGGACAGGGGAAAAATGAGCAGTTCTTC.

Ten or more counts support this clonotype. V usage is TRBV9 and J usage is TRBJ1-2; unclear D gene. Germline V gives CDR1 SGDLS, CDR2 YYNGEE. Trimming left V 4 bases short and J 5 bases short, with 18 bases between. This CDR3 region has 15 residues. The CDR3 here is CASSTSPGFDYGYTF. Here the CDR3 DNA reads TGTGCCAGCAGCACCTCCCCCGGGTTCGATTATGGCTACACCTTC.

This clonotype was found many times. The chain employs TRBV2 and TRBJ2-7; maybe TRBD1 (6 bases). V shed 4 bases and J shed 3 bases, with 16 bases lying between them. The CDR3 is 15 residues long. CDR1 and CDR2 (germline): SNHLY, FYNNEI. CDR3 DNA: TGTGCCAGCAGTGGGACAGTATCAGGGGACTACGAGCAGTACTTC. It is translated as CASSGTVSGDYEQYF.

The gene calls are TRBV12-3 or TRBV12-4 and TRBJ1-4, with D possibly TRBD1 on 6 matching bases. CDR3 length equals 14 residues. The V end lost 3 bases, the J end lost 8 bases, and 13 bases lay between the germline ends. This CDR3 is CASSLGQGWEKLFF. In DNA form, the CDR3 reads TGTGCCAGCAGTTTGGGGCAGGGGTGGGAAAAACTGTTTTTT.

This sequence joins TRBV4-1 and TRBJ1-1; TRBD1 might be the D (6 bases). Germline values: CDR1 MGHRA, CDR2 YSYEKL. The CDR3 runs 16 residues. V lost 2 bases and J lost 0, with 13 bases in between. In DNA form, the CDR3 reads TGCGCCAGCAGCCAACCCCCGGGGGCCCTGAACACTGAAGCTTTCTTT. This encodes CASSQPPGALNTEAFF.

The V call is TRBV6-1, the J call TRBJ2-7, with D tentatively TRBD1 (6 bases). Germline lookup yields CDR1 MNHNS and CDR2 SASEGT. CDR3 length: 14 residues. Trimming took 7 bases from V and 0 from J, leaving 13 bases between them. Here the CDR3 reads CASKDSPSSYEQYF. The CDR3 bases are TGTGCCAGCAAGGACAGTCCGAGCTCCTACGAGCAGTACTTC.

This clonotype came up a few times. The J gene is TRBJ2-7, the V gene TRBV18, with 7 bases aligning to TRBD1. The V gene's germline CDR1 is KGHSH and CDR2 LQKENI. V lost 3 bases to trimming and J lost 0 bases; unmatched junction nucleotides: 8. This CDR3 has 16 residues. The CDR3 DNA reads as TGTGCCAGCTCACCTTTCGGACAGGACAGCTCCTACGAGCAGTACTTC. Translating gives CASSPFGQDSSYEQYF.

This chain uses TRBV6-1 with TRBJ2-1; TRBD1 aligns across 10 bases. J gave up 2 bases and V 5 bases, and 6 bases lay outside the gene matches. Germline CDR1 reads MNHNS; CDR2 reads SASEGT. This CDR3 is built from 16 residues. Here the CDR3 reads CASSTTGTGAYNEQFF. In DNA, the CDR3 is TGTGCCAGCAGTACTACCGGGACAGGGGCCTACAATGAGCAGTTCTTC.

V usage is TRBV7-3 and J usage is TRBJ2-1, with 15 bases lining up with TRBD2. V was clipped by 5 bases and J by 8 bases; unmatched bases: 10. CDR1 and CDR2 (germline): SGHTA, FQGTGA. This CDR3 contains 17 residues. The CDR3: CASSETGTSGGFHEQFF. DNA of the CDR3: TGTGCCAGCAGCGAAACCGGGACTAGCGGGGGGTTCCATGAGCAGTTCTTC.

The gene calls are TRBV20-1 and TRBJ2-7; D is uncertain. Looked up from germline, CDR1 is DFQATT and CDR2 is SNEGSKA (reference sequence). The CDR3 has 12 amino acids. V lost 6 bases to trimming and J lost 1 base, with 10 bases between them. The CDR3: CSARRPSYEQYF. Written as DNA, the CDR3 is TGCAGTGCGAGGCGGCCATCCTACGAGCAGTACTTC.

This chain links TRBV11-3 with TRBJ2-1; a weak D match, TRBD2 (6 bases). The CDR3 covers 13 residues. Germline-derived CDR1 and CDR2 are SGHNT and YENEEA. Trimming cost V 5 bases and J 9 bases, with 14 bases left between them. DNA for the CDR3: TGTGCCAGCAGCCCAGGCTTGCGGGGTGAGCAGTTCTTC. It yields the protein CASSPGLRGEQFF. Variable domain in full (rest from reference TRBV11-3 and TRBJ2-1): EAGVVQSPRYKIIEKKQPVAFWCNPISGHNTLYWYLQNLGQGPELLIRYENEEAVDDSQLPKDRFSAERLKGVDSTLKIQPAELGDSAVYLCASSPGLRGEQFFGPGTRLTVL.

The V gene is TRBV4-2, the J gene TRBJ2-1; 12 bases agree with TRBD1. From germline, CDR1 is LGHNA and CDR2 YNFKEQ. The V and J ends lost 3 bases and 0 bases, in that order; junction bases with no gene match: 15. This CDR3 comprises 21 residues. CDR3 loop: CASSHPTGTGGFTSSYNEQFF. The CDR3 coding sequence is TGTGCCAGCAGCCATCCCACCGGGACAGGGGGCTTCACTAGCTCCTACAATGAGCAGTTCTTC.

The gene calls are TRBV11-2 and TRBJ1-2; 9 bases are a match to TRBD1. The CDR3 loop spans 14 amino acids. Germline V gene data show CDR1 as SGHAT and CDR2 as FQNNGV. J gave up 4 bases and V 5 bases, and 5 bases lay outside the gene matches. This chain's CDR3 is CASSPDRGAYGYTF. The CDR3 region has the DNA TGTGCCAGCAGCCCGGACAGGGGTGCCTATGGCTACACCTTC.

The J gene is TRBJ2-5, the V gene TRBV20-1, with 11 bases identical to TRBD2. J lost 7 bases, V lost 1 base, and 5 bases had no gene match. Germline V lookup: CDR1 DFQATT, CDR2 SNEGSKA (reference sequence). CDR3 size: 14 residues. CDR3 in DNA: TGCAGTGCTAGAGGACTAGCGGGAAGTGGGACCCAGTACTTC. Its translation is CSARGLAGSGTQYF.

The J gene is TRBJ2-3, the V gene TRBV7-2; 9 nucleotides agree with TRBD2. CDR1 and CDR2 from the germline V gene are SGHTA and FQGNSA. This CDR3 region has 13 residues. Trimming cost V 5 bases and J 6 bases; bases outside gene matches: 3. This chain's CDR3 is CASSRRGGDTQYF. The CDR3, as DNA: TGTGCCAGCAGCCGGCGGGGGGGGGATACGCAGTATTTT.

This clonotype was seen ten or more times. This rearrangement joins TRBV29-1 to TRBJ1-2; TRBD1 might be the D (6 bases). This CDR3 contains 12 residues. Trimming left V 6 bases short and J 6 bases short, with 14 bases between. Germline CDR1 and CDR2: SQVTM and ANQGSEA. The chain's CDR3 is CSVHAGAHGYTF. CDR3 DNA: TGCAGCGTGCACGCGGGGGCTCATGGCTACACCTTC.

Only a few counts were recorded for this clonotype. The genes are TRBV7-8 and TRBJ2-7; 7 nucleotides line up with TRBD2. Germline CDR1 is SGHVS and CDR2 is FQNEAQ. The CDR3 sequence is 16 residues long. V lost 1 base and J lost 0; bases outside the gene matches: 6. The CDR3 reads CASSLEPGGSSYEQYF. The CDR3 DNA sequence: TGTGCCAGCAGCTTAGAGCCGGGCGGGAGCTCCTACGAGCAGTACTTC.

The chain employs TRBV9 and TRBJ2-2; D uncertain. The V gene's germline CDR1 is SGDLS and CDR2 YYNGEE. Trimming removed 0 bases from V and 7 bases from J, with 16 bases in between. The CDR3 is 16 residues long. The CDR3: CASSVGQLNVIGELFF. In DNA form, the CDR3 reads TGTGCCAGCAGCGTAGGGCAACTGAACGTAATCGGGGAGCTGTTTTTT.